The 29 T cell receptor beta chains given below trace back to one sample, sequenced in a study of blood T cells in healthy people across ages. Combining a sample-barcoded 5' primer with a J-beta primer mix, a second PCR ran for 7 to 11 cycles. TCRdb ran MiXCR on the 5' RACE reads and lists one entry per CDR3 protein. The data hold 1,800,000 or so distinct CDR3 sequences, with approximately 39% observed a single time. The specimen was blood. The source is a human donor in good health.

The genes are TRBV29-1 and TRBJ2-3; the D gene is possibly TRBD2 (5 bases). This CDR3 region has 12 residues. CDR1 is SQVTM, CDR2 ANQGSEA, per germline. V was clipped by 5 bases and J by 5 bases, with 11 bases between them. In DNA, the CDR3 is TGCAGCGTTCGAGGGTCTGAAGATACGCAGTATTTT. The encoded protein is CSVRGSEDTQYF.

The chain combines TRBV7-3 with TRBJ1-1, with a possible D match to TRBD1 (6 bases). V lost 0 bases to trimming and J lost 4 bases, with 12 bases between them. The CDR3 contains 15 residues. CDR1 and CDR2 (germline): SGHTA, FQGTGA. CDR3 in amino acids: CASSLTVGGGTEAFF. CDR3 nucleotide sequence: TGTGCCAGCAGCTTAACTGTCGGGGGCGGCACTGAAGCTTTCTTT.

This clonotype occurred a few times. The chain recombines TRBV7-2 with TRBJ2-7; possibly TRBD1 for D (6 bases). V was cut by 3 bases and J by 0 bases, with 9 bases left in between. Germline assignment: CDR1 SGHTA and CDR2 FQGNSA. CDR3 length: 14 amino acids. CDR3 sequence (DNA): TGTGCCAGCAGCTTCAACAGGGCCTCCTACGAGCAGTACTTC. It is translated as CASSFNRASYEQYF.

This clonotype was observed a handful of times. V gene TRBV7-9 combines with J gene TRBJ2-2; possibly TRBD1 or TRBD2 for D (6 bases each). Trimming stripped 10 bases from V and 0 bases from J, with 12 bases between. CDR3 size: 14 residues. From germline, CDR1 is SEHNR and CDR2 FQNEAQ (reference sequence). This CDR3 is CATTRGANTGELFF. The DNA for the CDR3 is TGTGCCACTACAAGGGGGGCGAACACCGGGGAGCTGTTTTTT.

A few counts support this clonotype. DNA of the CDR3: TGTGCCAGTAGCGCAAGCAGGACGGTCAATCAGCCCCAGCATTTT. Translation gives CASSASRTVNQPQHF. The chain combines TRBV19 with TRBJ1-5; D remains unclear. This CDR3 contains 15 residues. V lost 6 bases to trimming and J lost 3 bases, with 15 bases between them. Germline V gene data show CDR1 as LNHDA and CDR2 as SQIVND (reference sequence). Full variable domain (outside the CDR3, taken from reference TRBV19 and TRBJ1-5): DGGITQSPKYLFRKEGQNVTLSCEQNLNHDAMYWYRQDPGQGLRLIYYSQIVNDFQKGDIAEGYSVSREKKESFPLTVTSAQKNPTAFYLCASSASRTVNQPQHFGDGTRLSIL.

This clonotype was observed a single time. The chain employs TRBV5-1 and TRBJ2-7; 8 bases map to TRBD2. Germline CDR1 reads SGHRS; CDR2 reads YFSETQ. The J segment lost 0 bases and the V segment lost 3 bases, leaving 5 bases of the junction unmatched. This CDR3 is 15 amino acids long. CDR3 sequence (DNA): TGCGCCAGCAGCTGCGGGGGGCGTCGCTCCTACGAGCAGTACTTC. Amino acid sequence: CASSCGGRRSYEQYF.

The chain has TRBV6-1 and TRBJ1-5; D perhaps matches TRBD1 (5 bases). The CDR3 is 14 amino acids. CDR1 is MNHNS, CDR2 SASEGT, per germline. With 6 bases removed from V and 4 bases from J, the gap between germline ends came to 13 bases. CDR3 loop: CASRVSAGNQPQHF. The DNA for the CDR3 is TGTGCCAGCAGGGTCTCCGCAGGGAATCAGCCCCAGCATTTT.

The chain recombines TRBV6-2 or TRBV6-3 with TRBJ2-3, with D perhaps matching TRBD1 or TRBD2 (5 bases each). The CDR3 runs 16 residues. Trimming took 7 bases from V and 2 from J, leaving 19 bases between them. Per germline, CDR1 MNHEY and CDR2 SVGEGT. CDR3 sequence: CASTEGRHLPTDTQYF. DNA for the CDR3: TGTGCCAGCACCGAGGGACGGCATCTGCCCACAGATACGCAGTATTTT.

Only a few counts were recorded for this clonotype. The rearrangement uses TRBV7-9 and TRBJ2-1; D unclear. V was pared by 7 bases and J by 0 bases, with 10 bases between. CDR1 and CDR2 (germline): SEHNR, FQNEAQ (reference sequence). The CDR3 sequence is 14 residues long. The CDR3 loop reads CASIRPSSYNEQFF. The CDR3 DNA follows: TGTGCCAGCATACGGCCGAGCTCCTACAATGAGCAGTTCTTC. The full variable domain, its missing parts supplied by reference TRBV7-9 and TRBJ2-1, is DTGVSQNPRHKITKRGQNVTFRCDPISEHNRLYWYRQTLGQGPEFLTYFQNEAQLEKSRLLSDRFSAERPKGSFSTLEIQRTEQGDSAMYLCASIRPSSYNEQFFGPGTRLTVL.

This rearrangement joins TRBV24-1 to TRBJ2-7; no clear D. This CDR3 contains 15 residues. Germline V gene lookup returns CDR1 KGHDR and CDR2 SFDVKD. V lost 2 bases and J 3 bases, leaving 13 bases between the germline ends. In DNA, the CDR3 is TGTGCCACCAGTGATTCGCTGGGCTCAGGCTACGAGCAGTACTTC. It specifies CATSDSLGSGYEQYF.

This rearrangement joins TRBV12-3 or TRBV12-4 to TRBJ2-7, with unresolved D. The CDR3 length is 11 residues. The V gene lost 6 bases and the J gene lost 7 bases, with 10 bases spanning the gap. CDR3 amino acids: CASRGMIEQYF. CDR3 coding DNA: TGTGCCAGCAGGGGGATGATAGAGCAGTACTTC.

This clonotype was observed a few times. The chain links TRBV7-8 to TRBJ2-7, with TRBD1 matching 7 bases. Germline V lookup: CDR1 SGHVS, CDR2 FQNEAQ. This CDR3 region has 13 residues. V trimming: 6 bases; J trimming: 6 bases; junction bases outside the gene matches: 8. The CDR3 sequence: CASRRKQGTEQYF. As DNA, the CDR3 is TGTGCCAGCAGGCGTAAACAGGGGACCGAGCAGTACTTC.

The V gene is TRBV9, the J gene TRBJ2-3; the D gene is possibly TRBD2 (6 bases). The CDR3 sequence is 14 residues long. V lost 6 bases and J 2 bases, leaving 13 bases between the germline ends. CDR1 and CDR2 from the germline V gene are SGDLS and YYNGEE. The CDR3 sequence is CASTTGDSTDTQYF. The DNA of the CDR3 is TGTGCCAGCACTACGGGGGACTCCACAGATACGCAGTATTTT.

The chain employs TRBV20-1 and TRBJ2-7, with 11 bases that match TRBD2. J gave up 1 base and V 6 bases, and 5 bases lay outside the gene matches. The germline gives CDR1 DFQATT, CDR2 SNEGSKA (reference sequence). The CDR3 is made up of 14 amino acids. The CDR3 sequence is CSALTSGVSYEQYF. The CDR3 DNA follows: TGCAGTGCCTTGACTAGCGGGGTGTCCTACGAGCAGTACTTC.

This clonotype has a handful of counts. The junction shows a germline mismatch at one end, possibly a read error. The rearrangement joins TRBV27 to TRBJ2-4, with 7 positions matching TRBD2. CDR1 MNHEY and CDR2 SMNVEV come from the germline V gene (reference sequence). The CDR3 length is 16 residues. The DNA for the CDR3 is TGTGCCAGCAGTCTATCGGGGACTATAGCCAAAAACATTCAGTACTTC. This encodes CASSLSGTIAKNIQYF.

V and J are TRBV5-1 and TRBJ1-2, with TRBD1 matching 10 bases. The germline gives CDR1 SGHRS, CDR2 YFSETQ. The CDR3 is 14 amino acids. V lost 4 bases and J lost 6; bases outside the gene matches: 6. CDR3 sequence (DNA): TGCGCCAGCAGCATGCTCGGGACAGGGGATGGCTACACCTTC. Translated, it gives CASSMLGTGDGYTF.

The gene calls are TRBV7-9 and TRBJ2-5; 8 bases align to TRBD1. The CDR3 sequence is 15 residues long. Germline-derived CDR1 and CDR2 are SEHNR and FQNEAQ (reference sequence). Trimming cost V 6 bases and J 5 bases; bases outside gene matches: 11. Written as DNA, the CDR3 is TGTGCCAGCAGTTTTTCCCTGGACAGGGCTGAGACCCAGTACTTC. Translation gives CASSFSLDRAETQYF.

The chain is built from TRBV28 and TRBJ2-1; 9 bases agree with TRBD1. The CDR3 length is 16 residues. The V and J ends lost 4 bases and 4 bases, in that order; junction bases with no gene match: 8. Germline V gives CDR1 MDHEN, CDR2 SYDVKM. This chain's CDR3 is CASSSTGGLLYNEQFF. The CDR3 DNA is TGTGCCAGCAGTTCAACAGGGGGCCTATTATACAATGAGCAGTTCTTC.

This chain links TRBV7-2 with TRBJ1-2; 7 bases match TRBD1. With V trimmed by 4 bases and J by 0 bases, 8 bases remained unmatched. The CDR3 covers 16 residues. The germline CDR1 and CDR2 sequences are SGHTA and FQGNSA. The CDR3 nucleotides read TGTGCCAGCAGCTCCTCACTGGGACAGACTAACTATGGCTACACCTTC. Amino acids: CASSSSLGQTNYGYTF.

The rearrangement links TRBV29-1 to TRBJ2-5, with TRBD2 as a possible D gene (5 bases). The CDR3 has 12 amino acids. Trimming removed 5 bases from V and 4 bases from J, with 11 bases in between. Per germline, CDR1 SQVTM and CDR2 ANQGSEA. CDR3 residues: CSVQRTAETQYF. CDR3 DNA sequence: TGCAGCGTTCAAAGGACTGCAGAGACCCAGTACTTC.

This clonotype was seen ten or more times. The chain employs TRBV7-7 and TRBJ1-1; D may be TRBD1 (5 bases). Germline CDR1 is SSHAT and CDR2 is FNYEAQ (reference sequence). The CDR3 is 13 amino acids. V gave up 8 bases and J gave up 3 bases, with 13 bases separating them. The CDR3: CASSLGEDTEAFF. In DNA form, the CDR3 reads TGTGCCAGCTCCCTAGGGGAAGACACTGAAGCTTTCTTT.

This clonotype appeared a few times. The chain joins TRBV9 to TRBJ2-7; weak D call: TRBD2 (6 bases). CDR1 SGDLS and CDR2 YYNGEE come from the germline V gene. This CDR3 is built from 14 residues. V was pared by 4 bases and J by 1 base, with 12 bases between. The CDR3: CASSPRRESYEQYF. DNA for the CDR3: TGTGCCAGCAGCCCCCGGAGGGAATCCTACGAGCAGTACTTC.

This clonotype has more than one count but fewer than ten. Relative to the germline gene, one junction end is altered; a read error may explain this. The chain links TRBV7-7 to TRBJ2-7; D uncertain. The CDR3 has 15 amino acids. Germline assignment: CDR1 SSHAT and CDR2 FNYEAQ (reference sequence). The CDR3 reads CASSLGTESSYEQYF. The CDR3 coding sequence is TGTGCTAGCAGCTTAGGCACGGAAAGCTCCTACGAGCAGTACTTC.

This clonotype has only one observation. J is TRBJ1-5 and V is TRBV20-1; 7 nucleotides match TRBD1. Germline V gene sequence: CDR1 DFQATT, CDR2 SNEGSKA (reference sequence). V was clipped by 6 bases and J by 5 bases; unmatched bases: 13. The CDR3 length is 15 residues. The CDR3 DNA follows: TGCAGTGCGGAGGGAGAGGACAGGTGGGATCAGCCCCAGCATTTT. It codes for CSAEGEDRWDQPQHF.

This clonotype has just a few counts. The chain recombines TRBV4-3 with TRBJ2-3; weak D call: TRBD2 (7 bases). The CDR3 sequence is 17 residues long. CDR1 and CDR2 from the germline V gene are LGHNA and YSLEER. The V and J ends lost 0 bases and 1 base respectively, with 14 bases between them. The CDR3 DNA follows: TGCGCCAGCAGCCAAGAAAGGGGGGGAGGAGGCACAGATACGCAGTATTTT. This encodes CASSQERGGGGTDTQYF.

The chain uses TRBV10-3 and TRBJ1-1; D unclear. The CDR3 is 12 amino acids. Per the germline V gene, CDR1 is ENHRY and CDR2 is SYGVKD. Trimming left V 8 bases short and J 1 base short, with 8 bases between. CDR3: CAIGHTNTEAFF. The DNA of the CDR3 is TGTGCCATCGGTCATACGAACACTGAAGCTTTCTTT.

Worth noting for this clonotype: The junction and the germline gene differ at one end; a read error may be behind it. The CDR3 DNA reads as TGTGCCGGCAGCTTAACTCGGGGGACAGGGGACGGTGGCTACACCTTC. It encodes CAGSLTRGTGDGGYTF. The chain employs TRBV7-3 and TRBJ1-2; 10 bases fit TRBD1. This CDR3 has 16 residues. The germline V gene encodes CDR1 SGHTA and CDR2 FQGTGA.

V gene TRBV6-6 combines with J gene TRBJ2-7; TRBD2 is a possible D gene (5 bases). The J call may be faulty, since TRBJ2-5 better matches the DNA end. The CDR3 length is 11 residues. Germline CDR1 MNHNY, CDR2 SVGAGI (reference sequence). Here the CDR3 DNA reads TGTGCCAGCGGAGGAGTAGAGACCCAGTACTTC. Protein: CASGGVETQYF.

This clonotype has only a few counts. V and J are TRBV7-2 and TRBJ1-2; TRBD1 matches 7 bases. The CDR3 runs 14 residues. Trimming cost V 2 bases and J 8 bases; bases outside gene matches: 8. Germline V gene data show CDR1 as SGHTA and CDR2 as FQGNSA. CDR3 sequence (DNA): TGTGCCAGCAGCTTAAGTGGACAGGCCCGGGGCTACACCTTC. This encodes CASSLSGQARGYTF.